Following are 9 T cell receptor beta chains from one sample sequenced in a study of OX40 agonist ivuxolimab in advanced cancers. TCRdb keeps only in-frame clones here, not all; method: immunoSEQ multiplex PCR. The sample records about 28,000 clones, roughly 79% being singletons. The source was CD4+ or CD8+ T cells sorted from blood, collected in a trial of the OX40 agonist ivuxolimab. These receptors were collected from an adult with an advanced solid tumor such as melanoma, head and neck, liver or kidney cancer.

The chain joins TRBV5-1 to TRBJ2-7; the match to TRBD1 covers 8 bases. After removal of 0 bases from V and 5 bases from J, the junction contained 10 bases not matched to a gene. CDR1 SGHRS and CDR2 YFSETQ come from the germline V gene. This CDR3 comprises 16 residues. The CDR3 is CASSLGTTGVLDEQYF. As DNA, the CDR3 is TGCGCCAGCAGCTTGGGGACGACAGGGGTTCTCGACGAGCAGTACTTC.

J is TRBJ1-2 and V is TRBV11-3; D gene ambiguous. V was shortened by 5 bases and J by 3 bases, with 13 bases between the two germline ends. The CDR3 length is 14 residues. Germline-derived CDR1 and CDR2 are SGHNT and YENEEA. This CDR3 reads CASSHGVADYGYTF. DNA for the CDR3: TGTGCCAGCAGCCATGGGGTAGCGGACTATGGCTACACCTTC.

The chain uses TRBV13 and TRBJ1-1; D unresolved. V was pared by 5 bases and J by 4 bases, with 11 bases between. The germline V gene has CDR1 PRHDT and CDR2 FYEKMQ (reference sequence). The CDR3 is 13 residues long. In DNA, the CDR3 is TGTGCCAGCAGCCCGGGGAGGCGCACTGAAGCTTTCTTT. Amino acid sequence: CASSPGRRTEAFF.

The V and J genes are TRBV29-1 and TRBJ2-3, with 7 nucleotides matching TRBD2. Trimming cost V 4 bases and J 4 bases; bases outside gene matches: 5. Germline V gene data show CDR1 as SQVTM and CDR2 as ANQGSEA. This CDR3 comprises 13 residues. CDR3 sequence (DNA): TGCAGCGTTGTATCACGGGGGGCAGATACGCAGTATTTT. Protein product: CSVVSRGADTQYF.

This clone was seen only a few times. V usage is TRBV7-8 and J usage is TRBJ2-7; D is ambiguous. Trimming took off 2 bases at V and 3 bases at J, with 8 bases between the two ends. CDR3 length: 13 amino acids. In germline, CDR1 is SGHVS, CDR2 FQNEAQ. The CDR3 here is CASSLRGVYEQYF. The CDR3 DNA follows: TGTGCCAGCAGCTTAAGAGGAGTCTACGAGCAGTACTTC.

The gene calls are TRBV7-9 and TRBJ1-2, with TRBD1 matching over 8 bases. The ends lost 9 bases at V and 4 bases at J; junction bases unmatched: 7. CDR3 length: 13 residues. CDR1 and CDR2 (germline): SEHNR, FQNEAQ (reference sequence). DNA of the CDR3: TGTGCCAGTTCCGGGACAGGTCCCTATGGCTACACCTTC. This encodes CASSGTGPYGYTF.

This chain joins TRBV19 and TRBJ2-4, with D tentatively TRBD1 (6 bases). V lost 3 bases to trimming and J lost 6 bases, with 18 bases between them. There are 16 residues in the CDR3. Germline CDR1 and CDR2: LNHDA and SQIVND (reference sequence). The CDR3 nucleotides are TGTGCCAGTAGTATGGGAAGGGGGTTTCTTAGAAACATTCAGTACTTC. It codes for CASSMGRGFLRNIQYF.

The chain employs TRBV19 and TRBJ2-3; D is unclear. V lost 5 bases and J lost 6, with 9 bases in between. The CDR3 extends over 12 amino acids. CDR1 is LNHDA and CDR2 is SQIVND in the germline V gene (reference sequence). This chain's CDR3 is CASSLVGDTQYF. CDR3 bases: TGTGCCAGTAGTCTAGTAGGGGATACGCAGTATTTT.

CDR3 nucleotide sequence: TGTGCCAGCAGCCAAGAACGGGGCAAAGTTAGCACAGATACGCAGTATTTT. Translating it yields CASSQERGKVSTDTQYF. The V gene is TRBV9, the J gene TRBJ2-3, with D possibly called TRBD1 or TRBD2 (5 bases each). CDR1 is SGDLS, CDR2 YYNGEE, per germline. Trimming left V 4 bases short and J 0 bases short, with 18 bases between. The CDR3 totals 17 residues. Looking up the rest from reference TRBV9 and TRBJ2-3 gives the full variable domain: DSGVTQTPKHLITATGQRVTLRCSPRSGDLSVYWYQQSLDQGLQFLIQYYNGEERAKGNILERFSAQQFPDLHSELNLSSLELGDSALYFCASSQERGKVSTDTQYFGPGTRLTVL.